Listed below are T cell receptor beta chains from one sample, sequenced in a study of blood T cell repertoires in COVID-19. The protocol was immunoSEQ multiplex PCR, while the TCRdb copy is restricted to in-frame clones and leaves out a portion. The table shows roughly 130,000 clones, with about 80% occurring only once. The sample taken for sequencing was peripheral blood. These receptors were taken from a woman older than 75 with acute or convalescent COVID-19. CDR3s include the opening cysteine and the closing phenylalanine or tryptophan. A D gene is named only where the DNA matches it firmly. Some rows mark clone size as missing; the rest say once, few, many or name a class of expanded clone.

V gene,clone size,J gene,D gene,CDR3 DNA,CDR3 protein
TRBV2,once,TRBJ1-1,TRBD1,TGTGCCAGCAGTGAAATGGGACAGATTAACACTGAAGCTTTCTTT,CASSEMGQINTEAFF
TRBV2,-,TRBJ1-2,-,TGTGCCAGCAGATTACAGGCGGGGGGCTACACCTTC,CASRLQAGGYTF
TRBV11-2,-,TRBJ1-6,-,TGTGCCAGCAGCGCCGGACAGAATAATTCACCCCTCCACTTT,CASSAGQNNSPLHF
TRBV19,-,TRBJ1-6,-,TGTGCCAGCCAAGTGAGCTCCTATAATTCACCCCTCCACTTT,CASQVSSYNSPLHF
TRBV19,-,TRBJ2-4,TRBD1,TGTGCCAGTAGTATAGGTGACAGGGGGGGAAATTTAGCCAAAAACATTCAGTACTTC,CASSIGDRGGNLAKNIQYF
TRBV15,-,TRBJ1-2,TRBD1,TGTGCCACCAGCACTGGGACAGGGGCCCAAGGCTACACCTTC,CATSTGTGAQGYTF
TRBV19,-,TRBJ2-7,-,TGTGCCAGTAGCAACATCCGTGGCTACGAGCAGTACTTC,CASSNIRGYEQYF
TRBV11-2,few,TRBJ2-1,-,TGTGCCAGCAGCTTAGTGGGCAGGGGACGGAATGAGCAGTTCTTC,CASSLVGRGRNEQFF
TRBV6-5,-,TRBJ2-3,-,TGTGCCAGCAGTTACTCGACCTTAGGGGCAGATACGCAGTATTTT,CASSYSTLGADTQYF
TRBV10-2,few,TRBJ1-2,TRBD1,TGCGCCAGCAGTTCAGTCGGGACAGGGGGCGGCTATGGCTACACCTTC,CASSSVGTGGGYGYTF
TRBV6-2/TRBV6-3,-,TRBJ2-7,TRBD2,TGTGCCAGCAGCCTATCCGGGACTACCTCCTACGAGCAGTACTTC,CASSLSGTTSYEQYF
TRBV18,-,TRBJ2-7,TRBD1,TGTGCCAGCTCCGAGGGGGCGTCAACAGGGGGCTACGAGCAGTACTTC,CASSEGASTGGYEQYF
TRBV6-7,-,TRBJ2-2,-,TGTGCCAGCTCCCCCAGGACCCAAGGACTCGGGTGGGGTACCGGGGAGCTGTTTTTT,CASSPRTQGLGWGTGELFF
TRBV7-7,-,TRBJ1-3,-,TGTGCCAGCAGCTCCCGGGAGGGAGCTGGAAACACCATATATTTT,CASSSREGAGNTIYF
TRBV7-7,-,TRBJ2-3,-,TGTGCTAGCAGCTTGACGATAGGGCAGGGCACGGATACGCAGTATTTT,CASSLTIGQGTDTQYF
TRBV3-1/TRBV3-2,-,TRBJ1-2,-,TGTGCCAGCAGCCAAGTCGGGGTCTATGGCTACACCTTC,CASSQVGVYGYTF
TRBV2,-,TRBJ1-1,-,TGTGCCAGCACCGAGCGGGGGGCCCAGGCGGGACGGACTGAAGCTTTCTTT,CASTERGAQAGRTEAFF
TRBV4-3,-,TRBJ2-1,-,TGCGCCAGCAGCCAGGGGTGGTCGGGGGTTGAGCAGTTCTTC,CASSQGWSGVEQFF
TRBV5-8,few,TRBJ1-2,-,TGTGCCAGCAGCCTCCGAGGGTCCAGGGGCTACACCTTC,CASSLRGSRGYTF
TRBV6-5,-,TRBJ2-5,-,TGTGCCAGCAGTTACGGTGGCAGCCAAGAGACCCAGTACTTC,CASSYGGSQETQYF
TRBV6-5,once,TRBJ1-4,-,TGTGCGTGCAGGTTAGGCCTTTCGGTAGAAAAACTGTTTTTT,CACRLGLSVEKLFF
TRBV3-1/TRBV3-2,-,TRBJ1-1,-,TGTGCCAGCAGCCGATTGCCCAGTCGAGCTTTCTTT,CASSRLPSRAFF
TRBV7-3,-,TRBJ1-1,TRBD1,TGTGCCAGCAAAGCGACAGGGGGCAACGAAGCTTTCTTT,CASKATGGNEAFF
TRBV4-1,-,TRBJ1-4,-,TGCGCCAGCAGCCAAGATCTTCTGGCGAGGGCGAATGAAAAACTGTTTTTT,CASSQDLLARANEKLFF
TRBV27,-,TRBJ1-2,-,TGTGCCAGCAGTTTGACAGGCGGCTATGGCTACACCTTC,CASSLTGGYGYTF
TRBV3-1/TRBV3-2,-,TRBJ1-4,TRBD1,TGTGCCAGCAGCTGGGACAGGGACCCTAATGAAAAACTGTTTTTT,CASSWDRDPNEKLFF
TRBV4-1,-,TRBJ2-5,TRBD1,TGCGCCAGCAGCCGGGGACAGGGGATAGAGACCCAGTACTTC,CASSRGQGIETQYF
TRBV19,-,TRBJ1-2,TRBD1,TGTGCCAGTAGTACGACGACAGGGTATGGCTACACCTTC,CASSTTTGYGYTF
TRBV5-6,-,TRBJ2-7,TRBD2,TGTGCCAGCAGCGCGGTTTTATCAGCGGGGGTCTCCTACGAGCAGTACTTC,CASSAVLSAGVSYEQYF
TRBV19,once,TRBJ1-4,-,TGTGCCAGTAGGCCACTCGAACAGGGCGATGAAAAACTGTTTTTT,CASRPLEQGDEKLFF
TRBV5-4,-,TRBJ2-3,TRBD1,TGTGCCAGCAGCTCCCCCCGGGACAGGGGTGGCGATACGCAGTATTTT,CASSSPRDRGGDTQYF
TRBV11-2,-,TRBJ1-3,-,TGTGCCAGCAGCCCCGACAGCTCTGGAAACACCATATATTTT,CASSPDSSGNTIYF
TRBV3-1/TRBV3-2,-,TRBJ1-6,-,TGTGCCAGCAGCCAGTCCCTGGCAGCGAGTTATAATTCACCCCTCCACTTT,CASSQSLAASYNSPLHF
TRBV18,-,TRBJ2-2,-,TGTGCCAGCTCACCTGGACTTTTGGACGGGGAGCTGTTTTTT,CASSPGLLDGELFF
TRBV5-6,-,TRBJ1-1,TRBD1,TGTGCCAGCAGCGGTTGGGGACAGGGGGTCGGAGCTTTCTTT,CASSGWGQGVGAFF
TRBV3-1/TRBV3-2,once,TRBJ1-2,TRBD1,TGTGCCAGCAGCCAAGCCGATAGGGACAGGGAACACTATGGCTACACCTTC,CASSQADRDREHYGYTF
TRBV4-2,-,TRBJ2-2,TRBD1,TGTGCCAGCAGCCAACAGACAGGGGTCATTATCGGCACCGGGGAGCTGTTTTTT,CASSQQTGVIIGTGELFF
TRBV6-2/TRBV6-3,-,TRBJ2-1,TRBD2,TGTGCCAGCAGTTACCGGCGGGGGGCCTACAATGAGCAGTTCTTC,CASSYRRGAYNEQFF
TRBV6-2/TRBV6-3,-,TRBJ2-7,-,TGTGCCAGCAGTTCCCATGGACACTTACCTCAGTACTTC,CASSSHGHLPQYF
TRBV27,-,TRBJ1-2,TRBD1,TGTGCCAGCAGTGCCAGGGGGTTCGAAGGCTACACCTTC,CASSARGFEGYTF
TRBV29-1,-,TRBJ2-7,-,TGCAGCGTTCGGGACTCTGTGTCTACGATTGAGTACTTC,CSVRDSVSTIEYF
TRBV5-6,-,TRBJ1-5,-,TGTGCCAGCAGCTTGGAGGGGTCCCTCCCCCAGCCCCAGCATTTT,CASSLEGSLPQPQHF